This T cell receptor beta chain appears in the sequencing data of a study of blood T cell repertoires in COVID-19 (TCRdb year 2020). For the wider study: Samples covering the acute and convalescent phases of COVID-19 were provided by collaborators in the United States, Italy and Spain. The material from the prospective study consisted of cDNA or gDNA derived from T cells, B-cell-depleted T cells, or PBMCs. Subjects who had been exposed to COVID-19, were actively infected with it, or had recovered from it provided the deeply sampled blood TCRbeta repertoires that made up the dataset. A freely available public database, intended as a resource for researchers studying the immune response to SARS-CoV-2, is where the repertoires were released. The samples were drawn from the first 160 participants of the ongoing ImmuneRACE study and from 1,254 subjects provided by 6 global collaborators. Nearly every sample came with metadata listing a de-identified subject ID, COVID-19 status, age in years and sex. Where available, HLA class I and class II types were taken from metadata supplied by the sample provider and were not determined by assay-based typing. What the authors observed across the whole study: The amount of clinical and demographic metadata varied by source and participant and was provided uncurated.

About this clone: The antigen this receptor binds is unknown. Base-call qualities are not available, and no considerably larger clone is one nucleotide away.

V is cut by 7 bases and J by 2 bases, and the space between the germline ends is 15 bases. The CDR3 covers 14 residues, taking in both the cysteine and the phenylalanine. The kept DNA is CDR3 alone, 42 bases in frame from the first base. According to the germline V gene (reference sequence), CDR1 reads LNHDA and CDR2 reads SQIVND. TCRbeta CDR3 regions were amplified from genomic DNA using the immunoSEQ Assay, a bias-controlled multiplex PCR. As for how the authors treated the data: The number of nucleated cells in each sample was estimated from the amplification of reference gene primers within the assay. To quantify the absolute abundance of each unique TCRbeta CDR3 rearrangement, sequence reads were collapsed and filtered. For each sample, productive Simpson clonality was calculated by taking the square root of Simpson's diversity index across productive rearrangements. Entries here come from immuneACCESS through TCRdb and include only in-frame sequences with V and J called. Some clones fail to appear in such tables; in the studies checked, an unresolved V gene covers under half of the shortfall, and the cause of the remainder is unknown. From that table come the V and J calls and clone size; the DNA was used to work out D and trimming. The sample table shows about 270,000 clones, and 89% are seen once. The ten largest make up approximately 2.2% of the sample.

The collaborating institutions used their own protocols to collect whole blood in K2EDTA tubes. For TCRbeta analysis, collaborators shipped samples in one of three forms: frozen whole blood, isolated PBMCs, or DNA extracted from either of those sample types. The chain employs TRBV19 and TRBJ2-7, with TRBD1 as a weak D call on 6 bases. This sequence originates from a man aged 45-60 years with acute or convalescent COVID-19. What was sequenced was peripheral blood. The DNA reads as follows: TGTGCCAGTACCTTAAAACAGGGTGCCTACGAGCAGTACTTC. The encoded protein is CASTLKQGAYEQYF.